The clone carrying this T cell receptor beta chain turned up a few times. No antigen is known for it. The CDR3 is made up of 11 amino acids. Trimming removed 5 bases at V and 5 bases at J, with 5 bases between. CDR1 is MNHEY and CDR2 is SVGAGI in the germline V gene. TCR alpha and TCR beta cDNA libraries with sample barcodes and UMIs came from 5'RACE using constant-segment primers. A single record per CDR3 protein comes from TCRdb applying MiXCR to the 5' RACE reads. The sample holds more than 250,000 distinct CDR3 sequences, around 17% seen once. The data were taken from a study of T-cell memory formation after mild COVID-19. Study-level information: The study found TCR clusters largely donor specific. Whole-study findings and limits: SARS-CoV-2 specificity was not confirmed for second-wave clones peaking on day 37. Detection of some responders pre-infection suggested pre-existing cross-reactive memory T cells participated.

Sequenced sample: PBMCs or a T cell subset sorted from them (not recorded which). The sequence came from a young man who had mild COVID-19 (a few samples of this study predate the infection). Cell type and time point are not known. The rearrangement links TRBV6-5 to TRBJ2-3, with D possibly TRBD1 on 5 matching bases. In nucleotides, the CDR3 is TGTGCCAGCAGTACAGGAGATACGCAGTATTTT. This translates into CASSTGDTQYF.